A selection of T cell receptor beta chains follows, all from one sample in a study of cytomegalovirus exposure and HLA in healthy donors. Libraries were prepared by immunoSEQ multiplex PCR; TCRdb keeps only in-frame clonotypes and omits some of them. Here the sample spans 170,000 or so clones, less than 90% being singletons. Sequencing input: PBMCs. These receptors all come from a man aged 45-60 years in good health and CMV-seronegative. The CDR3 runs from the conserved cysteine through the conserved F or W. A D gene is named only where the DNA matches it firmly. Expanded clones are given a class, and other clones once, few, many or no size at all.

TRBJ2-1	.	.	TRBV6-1	TGTGCCAGCAGTGAAAGGACTTCCTCCTACAATGAGCAGTTCTTC	CASSERTSSYNEQFF
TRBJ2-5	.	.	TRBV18	TGTGCCAGCTCACCACCGTTTACAGGTCAAGAGACCCAGTACTTC	CASSPPFTGQETQYF
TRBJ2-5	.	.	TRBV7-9	TGTGCCAGCAGCTTAGTATTAGGGGAAGAGACCCAGTACTTC	CASSLVLGEETQYF
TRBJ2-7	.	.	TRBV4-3	TGCGCCAGCAGCCAAGATGAAAGGGGTGGGTCTTACGAGCAGTACTTC	CASSQDERGGSYEQYF
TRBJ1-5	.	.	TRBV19	TGTGCCAGTACCCCGAGAGGGATCGTTAATCAGCCCCAGCATTTT	CASTPRGIVNQPQHF
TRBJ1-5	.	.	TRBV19	TGTGCCAGTAGTATGCAGGGTCGTAGCAATCAGCCCCAGCATTTT	CASSMQGRSNQPQHF
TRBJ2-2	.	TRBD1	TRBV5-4	TGTGCCAGCAGCTTGGTTGGGACAGGGGGCCCCACCGGGGAGCTGTTTTTT	CASSLVGTGGPTGELFF
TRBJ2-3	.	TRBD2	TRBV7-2	TGTGCCAGCAGCTTAGAAGTAGCGGGGGGGCCGGGAGATACGCAGTATTTT	CASSLEVAGGPGDTQYF
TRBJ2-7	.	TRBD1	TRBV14	TGTGCCAGCAGCCCCAGTCCCGGGACAGGGCTAATCAACTACGAGCAGTACTTC	CASSPSPGTGLINYEQYF
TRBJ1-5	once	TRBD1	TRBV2	TGTGCCAGCAGCCAGGACAGGGGCGGACAGCCCCAGCATTTT	CASSQDRGGQPQHF
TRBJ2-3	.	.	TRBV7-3	TGTGCCAGCAGCCCTCAGTACCCAGATACGCAGTATTTT	CASSPQYPDTQYF
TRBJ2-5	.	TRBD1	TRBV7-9	TGTGCCAGCAGCGGGACAGGGGTTACGATAGAGACCCAGTACTTC	CASSGTGVTIETQYF
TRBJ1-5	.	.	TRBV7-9	TGTGCCAGCAGTAATAGCAATCAGCCCCAGCATTTT	CASSNSNQPQHF
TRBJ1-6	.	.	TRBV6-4	TGTGCCAGCAGTCTCCGGGAGGATAATTCACCCCTCCACTTT	CASSLREDNSPLHF
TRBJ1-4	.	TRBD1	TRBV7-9	TGTGCCAGCAGCTCCACAGGGGGGTCCATTGCGGGTGAAAAACTGTTTTTT	CASSSTGGSIAGEKLFF
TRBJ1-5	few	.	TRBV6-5	TGTGCCAGCAGTTCTACTCAGGGAAGGGGCAATCAGCCCCAGCATTTT	CASSSTQGRGNQPQHF
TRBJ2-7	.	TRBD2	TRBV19	TGTGCCAGTAGTGGGACTAGCGGGGGGGAGGAGCAGTACTTC	CASSGTSGGEEQYF
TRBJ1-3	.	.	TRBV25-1	TGTGCCAGCAGTGAAACACGGGGGAACACCATATATTTT	CASSETRGNTIYF
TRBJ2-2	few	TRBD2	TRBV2	TGTGCCAGCAGTACTAGCGGGGGGCTATACCGGGAGCTGTTTTTT	CASSTSGGLYRELFF
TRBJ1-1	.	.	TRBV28	TGTGCCAGCAGTATCCCCGTGGGCAGGACTGAAGCTTTCTTT	CASSIPVGRTEAFF
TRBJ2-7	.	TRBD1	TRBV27	TGTGCCAGCAGTGGGACAGGGAACGAGCAGTACTTC	CASSGTGNEQYF
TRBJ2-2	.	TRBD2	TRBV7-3	TGTGCCAGCAGCTTATATCCAGGACTAGCGGGTGACACCGGGGAGCTGTTTTTT	CASSLYPGLAGDTGELFF
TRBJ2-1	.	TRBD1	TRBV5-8	TGTGCCAGCCGGGACAGCGTTAACAATGAGCAGTTCTTC	CASRDSVNNEQFF
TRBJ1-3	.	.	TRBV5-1	TGCGCCAGCAGCTTGGAAGCCTCTGGAAACACCATATATTTT	CASSLEASGNTIYF
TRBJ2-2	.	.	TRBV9	TGTGCCAGCAGCGTAGACCAGGGAAAAACCGGGGAGCTGTTTTTT	CASSVDQGKTGELFF